The 22 T cell receptor beta chains given below trace back to one sample, sequenced in a study of T cell responses to AZD1222 COVID-19 vaccine. Generated by immunoSEQ multiplex PCR, the TCRdb table keeps only in-frame clones and is missing some. The sample carries just over 150,000 clones, about 88% recorded once. This specimen consisted of peripheral blood, obtained after recovery from COVID-19. Every receptor here comes from an adult who had recovered from COVID-19.

At least ten counts were recorded for this clone. The V gene is TRBV9, the J gene TRBJ1-2; TRBD1 is a possible D gene (6 bases). The CDR3 totals 14 residues. V shed 5 bases and J shed 1 base, with 12 bases lying between them. Germline values: CDR1 SGDLS, CDR2 YYNGEE. The CDR3 bases are TGTGCCAGCAGAGGGGAGGGGGTTAACTATGGCTACACCTTC. It codes for CASRGEGVNYGYTF.

The rearrangement links TRBV7-8 to TRBJ1-6; D not certain. In germline, CDR1 is SGHVS, CDR2 FQNEAQ. The V end was cut by 2 bases, the J end by 7 bases, with 9 bases between. This CDR3 is built from 14 residues. CDR3 region: CASSLWGKNSPLHF. The CDR3 nucleotides read TGTGCCAGCAGCTTATGGGGAAAGAATTCACCCCTCCACTTT.

The rearrangement uses TRBV5-3 and TRBJ1-6; the D is unclear. TRBV5-3 qualifies as an ORF whose function is uncertain. CDR3 length: 14 amino acids. The germline V and J ends were trimmed by 4 bases and 10 bases, with 15 bases remaining between them. The CDR3 nucleotides read TGTGCCAGAAGCCAACAGCGAGAGAGATCACCCCTCCACTTT. This encodes CARSQQRERSPLHF.

CDR3 DNA sequence: TGTGCCAGTAGTATAGATCAAGGGTGGGACAGGGAAGGTCAGCCCCAGCATTTT. It encodes CASSIDQGWDREGQPQHF. This chain uses TRBV19 with TRBJ1-5, with TRBD1 identical over 9 bases. Germline V gene sequence: CDR1 LNHDA, CDR2 SQIVND (reference sequence). The trim removed 0 bases at V and 6 bases at J, leaving 12 bases unmatched. There are 18 residues in the CDR3.

The rearrangement joins TRBV7-8 to TRBJ1-4; no clear D gene. The length of the CDR3 is 16 residues. V dropped 1 base and J dropped 5 bases, with 14 bases sitting between them. CDR1 SGHVS and CDR2 FQNEAQ come from the germline V gene. The CDR3 nucleotides are TGTGCCAGCAGCTTAGGGACCCGCCTTATAAATGAAAAACTGTTTTTT. Translation gives CASSLGTRLINEKLFF. The full variable domain, completed using reference TRBV7-8 and TRBJ1-4, is GAGVSQSPRYKVAKRGQDVALRCDPISGHVSLFWYQQALGQGPEFLTYFQNEAQLDKSGLPSDRFFAERPEGSVSTLKIQRTQQEDSAVYLCASSLGTRLINEKLFFGSGTQLSVL.

DNA for the CDR3: TGTGCCAGCAGGCCCCCTAGGACAGCCAGCACAGATACGCAGTATTTT. It translates to CASRPPRTASTDTQYF. The rearrangement joins TRBV7-2 to TRBJ2-3, with D possibly TRBD1 on 6 matching bases. This CDR3 contains 16 residues. Trimming shortened V by 6 bases and J by 0 bases, and 16 bases separated the two germline ends. Germline CDR1 SGHTA, CDR2 FQGNSA.

This clone was found a few times. The chain carries TRBV19 and TRBJ2-1; D is possibly TRBD2 (6 bases). Germline loops: CDR1 LNHDA, CDR2 SQIVND (reference sequence). This CDR3 is built from 13 residues. With 5 bases removed from V and 7 bases from J, the gap between germline ends came to 12 bases. The CDR3: CASSVTGVNEQFF. CDR3 nucleotides: TGTGCCAGTAGTGTAACGGGAGTAAATGAGCAGTTCTTC.

This sequence joins TRBV3-1 (or the pseudogene TRBV3-2) and TRBJ2-5; TRBD2 aligns across 8 bases. The CDR3 totals 15 residues. CDR1 and CDR2 from the germline V gene are LGHDT and YNNKEL (reference sequence). After removal of 3 bases from V and 1 base from J, the junction contained 4 bases not matched to a gene. The CDR3 reads CASSHIAGIQETQYF. The CDR3 DNA is TGTGCCAGCAGCCATATAGCGGGGATCCAAGAGACCCAGTACTTC.

V and J are TRBV3-1 (or the pseudogene TRBV3-2) and TRBJ1-5, with TRBD1 identical over 11 bases. Germline V gene lookup returns CDR1 LGHDT and CDR2 YNNKEL (reference sequence). The length of the CDR3 is 14 residues. After removal of 5 bases from V and 6 bases from J, the junction contained 3 bases not matched to a gene. CDR3 in DNA: TGTGCCAGCAGCGGGACAGGGGGGGTTCAGCCCCAGCATTTT. Translation: CASSGTGGVQPQHF.

V usage is TRBV7-6 and J usage is TRBJ2-1, with D perhaps given as TRBD1 or TRBD2 (6 bases each). CDR3 length equals 17 residues. V lost 0 bases to trimming and J lost 1 base, with 13 bases between them. The germline V gene encodes CDR1 SGHVS and CDR2 FNYEAQ. CDR3 bases: TGTGCCAGCAGCTTAGCAGCCGGGGGCAGTTCCTACAATGAGCAGTTCTTC. Its protein product is CASSLAAGGSSYNEQFF.

CDR3 sequence (DNA): TGTGCCAGCAGCTTAGACGGTTCTAGTGGGGCCGAGCAGTACTTC. It codes for CASSLDGSSGAEQYF. The chain employs TRBV11-2 and TRBJ2-7; D is possibly TRBD1 (5 bases). Deletions cut 0 bases from V and 6 bases from J, with 15 bases between. Germline V gene sequence: CDR1 SGHAT, CDR2 FQNNGV. The CDR3 is made up of 15 amino acids.

The genes are TRBV7-5 and TRBJ2-1. TRBV7-5 is a pseudogene segment. The CDR3 consists of 15 residues. CDR3 loop: CARSSCVGLYNEQFF. The CDR3 nucleotides are TGTGCCAGAAGCTCCTGTGTGGGGTTATACAATGAGCAGTTCTTC.

The chain is built from TRBV7-6 and TRBJ2-1, with 11 bases that match TRBD2. Per the germline V gene, CDR1 is SGHVS and CDR2 is FNYEAQ. The ends lost 1 base at V and 7 bases at J; junction bases unmatched: 12. The CDR3 covers 18 residues. DNA of the CDR3: TGTGCCAGCAGCTTAGAGGCTAGCGGGAGGCGTGGGGGGAATGAGCAGTTCTTC. Protein sequence: CASSLEASGRRGGNEQFF. Full variable domain (missing parts from reference TRBV7-6 and TRBJ2-1): GAGVSQSPRYKVTKRGQDVALRCDPISGHVSLYWYRQALGQGPEFLTYFNYEAQQDKSGLPNDRFSAERPEGSISTLTIQRTEQRDSAMYRCASSLEASGRRGGNEQFFGPGTRLTVL.

The chain couples TRBV3-1 (or the pseudogene TRBV3-2) to TRBJ1-2; weak D call: TRBD1 (5 bases). Trimming shortened V by 5 bases and J by 4 bases, and 17 bases separated the two germline ends. The CDR3 loop spans 15 amino acids. Germline CDR1 is LGHDT and CDR2 is YNNKEL (reference sequence). CDR3 DNA: TGTGCCAGCAGCTCTCTCCACGGGGCCTCCTATGGCTACACCTTC. Its translation: CASSSLHGASYGYTF.

This clone was seen once. The rearrangement links TRBV3-1 (or the pseudogene TRBV3-2) to TRBJ2-7, with D perhaps TRBD1 or TRBD2 (6 bases each). Germline CDR1 LGHDT, CDR2 YNNKEL (reference sequence). The CDR3 extends over 17 amino acids. V was shortened by 4 bases and J by 2 bases, with 21 bases between the two germline ends. The CDR3 region is CASSPGGLGAETYEQYF. The CDR3 DNA sequence: TGTGCCAGCAGCCCCGGGGGTCTGGGGGCTGAGACCTACGAGCAGTACTTC.

The chain carries TRBV9 and TRBJ1-6; D is unclear. CDR1 and CDR2 from the germline V gene are SGDLS and YYNGEE. V gave up 0 bases and J gave up 5 bases, with 3 bases separating them. The CDR3 spans 13 residues. Here the CDR3 DNA reads TGTGCCAGCAGCGTAGGGGATAATTCACCCCTCCACTTT. This sequence encodes CASSVGDNSPLHF.

This sequence joins TRBV27 and TRBJ1-5; TRBD1 is a possible D gene (5 bases). The germline CDR1 and CDR2 sequences are MNHEY and SMNVEV (reference sequence). This CDR3 region has 15 residues. V lost 6 bases and J 4 bases, leaving 16 bases between the germline ends. This chain's CDR3 is CASSRGGGSNQPQHF. The CDR3 DNA reads TGTGCCAGCAGCCGGGGGGGTGGTTCTAATCAGCCCCAGCATTTT.

This chain connects TRBV5-1 to TRBJ1-2; TRBD1 matches 9 bases. This CDR3 is built from 13 residues. Germline V gene sequence: CDR1 SGHRS, CDR2 YFSETQ. Trimming cost V 4 bases and J 7 bases; bases outside gene matches: 5. The CDR3 nucleotides read TGCGCCAGCAGCCCGGACAGGGGCATTGGCTACACCTTC. This codes for CASSPDRGIGYTF.

This rearrangement joins TRBV2 to TRBJ2-2, with D tentatively TRBD2 (5 bases). The CDR3 contains 17 residues. Germline V gene data show CDR1 as SNHLY and CDR2 as FYNNEI. Between the trimmed V and J ends, which lost 4 bases and 0 bases, there was a span of 15 bases. Written as DNA, the CDR3 is TGTGCCAGCAGTGGAGGAGGAAGAGAGGCGAACACCGGGGAGCTGTTTTTT. Translation gives CASSGGGREANTGELFF. The variable domain in full, with the rest retrieved from reference TRBV2 and TRBJ2-2, is EPEVTQTPSHQVTQMGQEVILRCVPISNHLYFYWYRQILGQKVEFLVSFYNNEISEKSEIFDDQFSVERPDGSNFTLKIRSTKLEDSAMYFCASSGGGREANTGELFFGEGSRLTVL.

The chain is built from TRBV28 and TRBJ1-3, with a possible D match to TRBD1 (5 bases). Trimming left V 4 bases short and J 2 bases short, with 9 bases between. Germline V CDR1 and CDR2: MDHEN, SYDVKM. The CDR3 sequence is 14 residues long. The CDR3 nucleotides read TGTGCCAGCAGTTCAACGGGGGCTGGAAACACCATATATTTT. Protein sequence: CASSSTGAGNTIYF. Filled out from reference TRBV28 and TRBJ1-3, the complete variable domain reads DVKVTQSSRYLVKRTGEKVFLECVQDMDHENMFWYRQDPGLGLRLIYFSYDVKMKEKGDIPEGYSVSREKKERFSLILESASTNQTSMYLCASSSTGAGNTIYFGEGSWLTVV.

In DNA, the CDR3 is TGCGCCAGCAGCTTGGGGCCTGGGACAGCCTACGAGCAGTACTTC. It codes for CASSLGPGTAYEQYF. The J gene is TRBJ2-7, the V gene TRBV5-1, with TRBD1 matching 7 bases. Germline CDR1 is SGHRS and CDR2 is YFSETQ. The CDR3 contains 15 residues. The ends lost 0 bases at V and 2 bases at J; junction bases unmatched: 5.

The chain employs TRBV7-3 and TRBJ2-7, with 9 bases that match TRBD1. V shed 5 bases, J shed 5 bases, and the junction held 10 bases outside the gene matches. The germline V gene encodes CDR1 SGHTA and CDR2 FQGTGA. The CDR3 sequence is 15 residues long. The CDR3 nucleotides are TGTGCCAGCAGCGCCTCCGGACAGGGGTGGGACGAGCAGTACTTC. This gives the protein CASSASGQGWDEQYF.